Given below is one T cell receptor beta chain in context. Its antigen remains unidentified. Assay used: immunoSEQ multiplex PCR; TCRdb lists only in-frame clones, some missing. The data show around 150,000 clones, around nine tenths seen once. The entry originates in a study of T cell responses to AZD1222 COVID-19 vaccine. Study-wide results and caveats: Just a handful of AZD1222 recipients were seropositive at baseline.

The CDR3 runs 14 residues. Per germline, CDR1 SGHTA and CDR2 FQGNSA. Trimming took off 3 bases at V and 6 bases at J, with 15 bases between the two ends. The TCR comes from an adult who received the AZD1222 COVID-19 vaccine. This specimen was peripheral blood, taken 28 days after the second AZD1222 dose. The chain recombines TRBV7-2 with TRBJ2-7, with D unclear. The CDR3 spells CASSFRRASLEQYF. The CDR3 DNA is TGTGCCAGCAGCTTCCGTAGGGCCTCTCTCGAGCAGTACTTC. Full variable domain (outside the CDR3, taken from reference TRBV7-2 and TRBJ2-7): GAGVSQSPSNKVTEKGKDVELRCDPISGHTALYWYRQSLGQGLEFLIYFQGNSAPDKSGLPSDRFSAERTGGSVSTLTIQRTQQEDSAVYLCASSFRRASLEQYFGPGTRLTVT.